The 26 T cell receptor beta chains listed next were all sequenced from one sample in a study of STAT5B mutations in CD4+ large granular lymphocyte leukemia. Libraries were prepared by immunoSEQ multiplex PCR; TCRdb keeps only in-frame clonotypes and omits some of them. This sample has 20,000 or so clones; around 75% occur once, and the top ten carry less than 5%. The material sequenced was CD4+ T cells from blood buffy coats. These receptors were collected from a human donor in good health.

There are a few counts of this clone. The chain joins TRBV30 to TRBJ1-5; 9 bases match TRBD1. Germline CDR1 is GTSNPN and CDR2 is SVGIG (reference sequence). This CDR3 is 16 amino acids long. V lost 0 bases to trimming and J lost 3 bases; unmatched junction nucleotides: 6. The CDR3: CAWSVSQGATNQPQHF. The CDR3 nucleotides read TGTGCCTGGAGTGTATCACAGGGGGCAACCAATCAGCCCCAGCATTTT. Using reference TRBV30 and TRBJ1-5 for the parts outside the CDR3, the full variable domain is SQTIHQWPATLVQPVGSPLSLECTVEGTSNPNLYWYRQAAGRGLQLLFYSVGIGQISSEVPQNLSASRPQDRQFILSSKKLLLSDSGFYLCAWSVSQGATNQPQHFGDGTRLSIL.

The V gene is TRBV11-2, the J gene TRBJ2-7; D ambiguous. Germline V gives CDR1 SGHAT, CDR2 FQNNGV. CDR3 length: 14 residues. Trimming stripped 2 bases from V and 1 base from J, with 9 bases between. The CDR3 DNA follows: TGTGCCAGCAGCTTAAATAGGGTATCCTACGAGCAGTACTTC. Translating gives CASSLNRVSYEQYF.

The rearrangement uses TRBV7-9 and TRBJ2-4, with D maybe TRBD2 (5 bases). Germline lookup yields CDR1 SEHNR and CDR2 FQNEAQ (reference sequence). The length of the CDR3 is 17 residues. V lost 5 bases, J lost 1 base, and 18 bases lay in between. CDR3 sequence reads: CASSPSRGSAAKNIQYF. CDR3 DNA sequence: TGTGCCAGCAGCCCCTCCAGAGGGAGTGCGGCCAAAAACATTCAGTACTTC.

Here the CDR3 reads CASSLSMGIDGYTF. The CDR3 DNA is TGTGCCAGCAGCTTATCCATGGGGATTGATGGCTACACCTTC. The chain carries TRBV11-2 and TRBJ1-2; D is unresolved. The CDR3 consists of 14 residues. Trimming cost V 2 bases and J 6 bases, with 13 bases left between them. CDR1 and CDR2 from the germline V gene are SGHAT and FQNNGV.

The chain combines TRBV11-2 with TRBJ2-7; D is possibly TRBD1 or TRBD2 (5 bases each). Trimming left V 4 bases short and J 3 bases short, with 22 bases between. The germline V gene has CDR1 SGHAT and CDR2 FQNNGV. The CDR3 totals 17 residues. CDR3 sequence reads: CASSSTRDIGAYYEQYF. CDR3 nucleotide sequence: TGTGCCAGCAGCTCGACACGGGATATCGGGGCCTACTACGAGCAGTACTTC.

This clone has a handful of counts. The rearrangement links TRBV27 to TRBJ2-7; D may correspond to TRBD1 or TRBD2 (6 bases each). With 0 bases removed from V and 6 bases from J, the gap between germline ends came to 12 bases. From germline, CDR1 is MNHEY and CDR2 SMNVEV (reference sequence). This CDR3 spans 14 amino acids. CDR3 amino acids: CASSLSGGVGEQYF. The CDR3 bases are TGTGCCAGCAGTTTATCCGGGGGCGTTGGCGAGCAGTACTTC.

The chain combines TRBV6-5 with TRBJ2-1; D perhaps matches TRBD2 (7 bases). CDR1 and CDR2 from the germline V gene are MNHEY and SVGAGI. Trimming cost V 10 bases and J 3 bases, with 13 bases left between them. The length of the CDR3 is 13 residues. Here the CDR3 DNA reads TGTGCCACCTTGAGGGGGGGCTACAATGAGCAGTTCTTC. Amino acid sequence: CATLRGGYNEQFF.

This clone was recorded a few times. The CDR3 nucleotides read TGTGCCAGCAGTCCTAGCATAGTCGGGGGCTACACCTTC. Translating it yields CASSPSIVGGYTF. The chain combines TRBV27 with TRBJ1-2; D is uncertain. The CDR3 has 13 amino acids. Trimming left V 5 bases short and J 8 bases short, with 15 bases between. The germline V gene has CDR1 MNHEY and CDR2 SMNVEV (reference sequence).

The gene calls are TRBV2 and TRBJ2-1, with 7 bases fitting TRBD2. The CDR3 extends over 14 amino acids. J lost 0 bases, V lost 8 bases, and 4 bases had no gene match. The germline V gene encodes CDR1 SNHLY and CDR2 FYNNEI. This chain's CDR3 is CASHRTSSYNEQFF. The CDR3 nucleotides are TGTGCCAGCCATCGGACTAGCTCCTACAATGAGCAGTTCTTC. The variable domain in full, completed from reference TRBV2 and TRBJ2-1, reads EPEVTQTPSHQVTQMGQEVILRCVPISNHLYFYWYRQILGQKVEFLVSFYNNEISEKSEIFDDQFSVERPDGSNFTLKIRSTKLEDSAMYFCASHRTSSYNEQFFGPGTRLTVL.

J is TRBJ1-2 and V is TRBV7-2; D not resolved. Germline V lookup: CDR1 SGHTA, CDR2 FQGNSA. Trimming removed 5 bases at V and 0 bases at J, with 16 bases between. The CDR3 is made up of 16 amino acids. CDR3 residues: CASSPPLLDANYGYTF. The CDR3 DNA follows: TGTGCCAGCAGCCCCCCTCTTCTTGATGCTAACTATGGCTACACCTTC. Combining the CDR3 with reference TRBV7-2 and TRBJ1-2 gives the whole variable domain GAGVSQSPSNKVTEKGKDVELRCDPISGHTALYWYRQSLGQGLEFLIYFQGNSAPDKSGLPSDRFSAERTGGSVSTLTIQRTQQEDSAVYLCASSPPLLDANYGYTFGSGTRLTVV.

The CDR3: CASSFGSGSNEQFF. The DNA for the CDR3 is TGCGCCAGCAGCTTCGGGAGCGGGTCCAATGAGCAGTTCTTC. This chain uses TRBV5-1 with TRBJ2-1; weak D call: TRBD2 (6 bases). CDR3 length equals 14 residues. V shed 2 bases and J shed 6 bases, with 12 bases lying between them. Germline V gene data show CDR1 as SGHRS and CDR2 as YFSETQ.

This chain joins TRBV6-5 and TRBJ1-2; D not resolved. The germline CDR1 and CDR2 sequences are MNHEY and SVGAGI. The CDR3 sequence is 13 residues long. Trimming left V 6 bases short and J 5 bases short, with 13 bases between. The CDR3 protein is CASREDLGYGYTF. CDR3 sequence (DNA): TGTGCCAGCAGGGAGGATTTGGGTTATGGCTACACCTTC.

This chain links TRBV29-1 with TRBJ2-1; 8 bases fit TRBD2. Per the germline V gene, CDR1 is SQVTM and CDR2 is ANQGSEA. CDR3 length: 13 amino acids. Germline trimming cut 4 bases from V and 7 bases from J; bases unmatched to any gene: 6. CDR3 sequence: CSVVGLVGNEQFF. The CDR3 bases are TGCAGCGTTGTGGGACTAGTGGGGAATGAGCAGTTCTTC.

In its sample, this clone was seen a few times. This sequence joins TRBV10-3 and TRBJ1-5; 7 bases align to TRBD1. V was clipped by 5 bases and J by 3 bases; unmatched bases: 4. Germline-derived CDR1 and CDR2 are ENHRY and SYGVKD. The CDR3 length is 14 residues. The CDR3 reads CAISPDRDNQPQHF. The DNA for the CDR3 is TGTGCCATCAGTCCAGACAGGGACAATCAGCCCCAGCATTTT.

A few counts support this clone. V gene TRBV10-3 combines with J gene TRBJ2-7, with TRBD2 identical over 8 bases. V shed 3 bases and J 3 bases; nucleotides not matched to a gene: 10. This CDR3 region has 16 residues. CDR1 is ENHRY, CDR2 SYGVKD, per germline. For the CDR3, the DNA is TGTGCCATCAGTGATTCCACTAGCGGTCGTGGCTACGAGCAGTACTTC. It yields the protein CAISDSTSGRGYEQYF.

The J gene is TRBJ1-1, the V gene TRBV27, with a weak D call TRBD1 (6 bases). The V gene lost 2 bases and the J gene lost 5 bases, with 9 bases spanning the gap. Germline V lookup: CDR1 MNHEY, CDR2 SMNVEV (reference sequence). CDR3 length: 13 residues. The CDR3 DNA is TGTGCCAGCAGTTTAGCCCAGGGGACTGAAGCTTTCTTT. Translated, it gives CASSLAQGTEAFF.

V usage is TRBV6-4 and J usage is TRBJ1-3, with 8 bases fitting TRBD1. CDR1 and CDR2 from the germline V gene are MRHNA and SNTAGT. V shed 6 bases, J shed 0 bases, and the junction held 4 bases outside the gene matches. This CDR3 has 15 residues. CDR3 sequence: CASSDRGISGNTIYF. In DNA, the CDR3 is TGTGCCAGCAGCGACAGGGGCATCTCTGGAAACACCATATATTTT.

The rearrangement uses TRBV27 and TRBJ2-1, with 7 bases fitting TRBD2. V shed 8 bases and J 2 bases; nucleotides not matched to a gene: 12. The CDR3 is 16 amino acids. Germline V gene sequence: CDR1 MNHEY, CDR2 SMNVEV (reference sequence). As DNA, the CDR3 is TGTGCCAGCCGACCCTTTTCTGCGGGGGCCTACAATGAGCAGTTCTTC. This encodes CASRPFSAGAYNEQFF.

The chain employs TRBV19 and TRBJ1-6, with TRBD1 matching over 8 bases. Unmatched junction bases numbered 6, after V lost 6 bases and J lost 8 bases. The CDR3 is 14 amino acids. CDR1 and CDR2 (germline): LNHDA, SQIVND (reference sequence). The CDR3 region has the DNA TGTGCCAGTAGGGTTCAGGGGGCGGATTCACCCCTCCACTTT. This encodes CASRVQGADSPLHF. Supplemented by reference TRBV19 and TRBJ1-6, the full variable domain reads DGGITQSPKYLFRKEGQNVTLSCEQNLNHDAMYWYRQDPGQGLRLIYYSQIVNDFQKGDIAEGYSVSREKKESFPLTVTSAQKNPTAFYLCASRVQGADSPLHFGNGTRLTVT.

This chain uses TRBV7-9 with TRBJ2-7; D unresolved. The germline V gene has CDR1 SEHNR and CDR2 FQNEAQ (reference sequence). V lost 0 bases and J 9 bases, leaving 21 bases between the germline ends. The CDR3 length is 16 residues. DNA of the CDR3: TGTGCCAGCAGCTTAGCGACGAAGGCCACCCAGGTTCGGCAGTACTTC. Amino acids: CASSLATKATQVRQYF. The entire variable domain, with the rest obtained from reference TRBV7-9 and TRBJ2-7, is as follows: DTGVSQNPRHKITKRGQNVTFRCDPISEHNRLYWYRQTLGQGPEFLTYFQNEAQLEKSRLLSDRFSAERPKGSFSTLEIQRTEQGDSAMYLCASSLATKATQVRQYFGPGTRLTVT.

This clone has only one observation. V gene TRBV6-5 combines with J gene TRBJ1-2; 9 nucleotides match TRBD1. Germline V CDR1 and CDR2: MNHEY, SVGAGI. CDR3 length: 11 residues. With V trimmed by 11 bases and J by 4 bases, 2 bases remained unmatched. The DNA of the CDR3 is TGTGCCGCGACAGGGGGCTATGGCTACACCTTC. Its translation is CAATGGYGYTF.

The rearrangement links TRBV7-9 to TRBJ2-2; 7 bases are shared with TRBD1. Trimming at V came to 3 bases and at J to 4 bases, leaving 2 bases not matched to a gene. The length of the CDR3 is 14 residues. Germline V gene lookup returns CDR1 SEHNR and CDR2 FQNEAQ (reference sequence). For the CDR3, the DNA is TGTGCCAGCAGCTTTGGACAGGTCACCGGGGAGCTGTTTTTT. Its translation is CASSFGQVTGELFF.

CDR3 sequence: CASRRTMDGELFF. CDR3 bases: TGCGCCAGCAGGAGGACCATGGACGGGGAGCTGTTTTTT. The chain has TRBV5-1 and TRBJ2-2; D is unclear. Germline V gene data show CDR1 as SGHRS and CDR2 as YFSETQ. V was clipped by 5 bases and J by 7 bases, with 12 bases between them. The length of the CDR3 is 13 residues.

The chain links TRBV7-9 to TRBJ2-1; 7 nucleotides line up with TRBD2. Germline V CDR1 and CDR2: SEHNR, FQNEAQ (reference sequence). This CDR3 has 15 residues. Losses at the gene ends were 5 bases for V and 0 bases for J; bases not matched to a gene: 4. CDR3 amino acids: CASSLRGSSYNEQFF. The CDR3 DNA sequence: TGTGCCAGCAGCCTCCGCGGGAGCTCCTACAATGAGCAGTTCTTC.

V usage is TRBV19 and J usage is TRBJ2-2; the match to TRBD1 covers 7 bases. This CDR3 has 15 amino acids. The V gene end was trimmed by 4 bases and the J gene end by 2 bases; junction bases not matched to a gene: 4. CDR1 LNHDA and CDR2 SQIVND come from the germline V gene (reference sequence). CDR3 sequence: CASSSRDRNTGELFF. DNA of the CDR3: TGTGCCAGTAGTAGCCGGGACAGAAACACCGGGGAGCTGTTTTTT. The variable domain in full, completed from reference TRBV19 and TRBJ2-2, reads DGGITQSPKYLFRKEGQNVTLSCEQNLNHDAMYWYRQDPGQGLRLIYYSQIVNDFQKGDIAEGYSVSREKKESFPLTVTSAQKNPTAFYLCASSSRDRNTGELFFGEGSRLTVL.

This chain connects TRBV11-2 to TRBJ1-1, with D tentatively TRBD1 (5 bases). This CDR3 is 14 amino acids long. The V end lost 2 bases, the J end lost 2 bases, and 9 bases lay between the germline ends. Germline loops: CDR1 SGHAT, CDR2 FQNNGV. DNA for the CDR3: TGTGCCAGCAGCTTATTCGGGGCTAACACTGAAGCTTTCTTT. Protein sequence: CASSLFGANTEAFF.